These T cell receptor beta chains were read from a single sample in a study of regulatory T cells in long-lasting Graves disease. Each CDR3 protein gets one entry after TCRdb re-called the multiplex PCR reads with MiXCR. This sample has around 450,000 distinct CDR3 sequences, with more than 13% found just once. The same sample was also used in a study of T cells in Graves' hyperthyroidism and ophthalmopathy.

The input for sequencing was peripheral blood mononuclear cells (PBMCs), taken at new diagnosis, from a patient treated with antithyroid drugs. The receptors were sampled from a woman aged 25-40 years with Graves disease. CDR3s include the opening cysteine and the closing phenylalanine or tryptophan. D genes are given only for firm matches. A clone size is listed for some rows: how often the clone was seen (once, few, many), or a class if it is expanded.

TRBV28 | many | TRBD2 | CASSPTSGRANNEQFF
TRBV7-2 | many | - | CASSPYRPGTEYNEQFF
TRBV4-1 | few | - | CASSQELNNEQFF
TRBV7-6 | many | TRBD2 | CASSLRAGTSGSGIHEQYF
TRBV29-1 | many | TRBD1 | CSVDGTGLAYGYTF
TRBV12-3/TRBV12-4 | many | - | CASSLVRGPHEQYF
TRBV3-1 | many | - | CASSLPIGPSNEQFF
TRBV19 | - | TRBD2 | CASSIGGLALYSYNEQFF
TRBV6-1 | - | TRBD1 | CASPGQGTDTQYF
TRBV7-9 | many | TRBD1 | CASSSSYRGIYEQYF
TRBV2 | many | - | CASSRDFSYEQYF
TRBV11-2 | many | - | CASTSTSYHEQYF
TRBV11-2 | many | - | CASSLVSQADEQFF